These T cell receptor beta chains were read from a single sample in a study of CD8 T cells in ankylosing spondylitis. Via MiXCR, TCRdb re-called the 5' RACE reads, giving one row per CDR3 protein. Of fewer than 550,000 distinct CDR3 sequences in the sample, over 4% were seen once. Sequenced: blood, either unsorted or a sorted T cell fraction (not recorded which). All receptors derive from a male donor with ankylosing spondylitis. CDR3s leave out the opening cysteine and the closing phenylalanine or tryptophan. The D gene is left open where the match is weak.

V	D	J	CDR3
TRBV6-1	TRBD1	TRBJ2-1	ASRDRGVYNEQF
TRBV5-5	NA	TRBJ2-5	ASSLGRDYQETQY
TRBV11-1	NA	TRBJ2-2	ASSRRDPSNTGELF
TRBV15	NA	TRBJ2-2	ATSTRDSSGELF
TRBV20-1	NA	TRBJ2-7	SARFLDGIPYEQY
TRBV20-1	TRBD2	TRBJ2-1	SARDPSGSGNEQF
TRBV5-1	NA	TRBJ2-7	ASSLVQDRESYEQY
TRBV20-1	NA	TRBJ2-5	SVFRAVSGRTQY
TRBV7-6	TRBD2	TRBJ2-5	ASSYKDKPLAGIQETQY
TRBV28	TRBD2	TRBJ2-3	ASSFLGLAGGVTDTQY
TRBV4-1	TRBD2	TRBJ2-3	ASSQGGGTSGLGQY
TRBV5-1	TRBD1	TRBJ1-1	ASSITTGQLYTEAF
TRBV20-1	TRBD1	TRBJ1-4	SAARQGAGEKLF
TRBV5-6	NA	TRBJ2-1	ASSLVGTISSYNEQF
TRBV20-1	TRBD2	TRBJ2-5	SAPSLREGWLETQY
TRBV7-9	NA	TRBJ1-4	ASSPASTGEKLF
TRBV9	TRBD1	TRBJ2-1	ASSSRTGNEQF
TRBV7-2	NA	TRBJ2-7	ASSLPPGYEQY
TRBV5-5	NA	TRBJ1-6	ASSRELRPGANSPLH
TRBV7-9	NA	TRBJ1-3	ASSPGRFLSGNTIY
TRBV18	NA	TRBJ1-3	ASSPTMSSGNTIY
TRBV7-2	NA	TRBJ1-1	ASSLVRVGAF
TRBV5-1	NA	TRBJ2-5	ASSLMGVEETQY
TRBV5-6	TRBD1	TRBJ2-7	AISSGQGNEQY
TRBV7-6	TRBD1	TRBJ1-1	ASSLVRGRTTEAF
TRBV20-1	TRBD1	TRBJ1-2	SARARGTGGAKYGYT
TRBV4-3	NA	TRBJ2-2	ASSQEIAVDGKLF
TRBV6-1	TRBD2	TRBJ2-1	ALQRGVSYNEQF
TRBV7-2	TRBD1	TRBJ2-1	ASSRQGGYEQF
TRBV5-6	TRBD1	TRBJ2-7	ASSVAGGPFFYEQY
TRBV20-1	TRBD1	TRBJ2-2	SARQGSGELF
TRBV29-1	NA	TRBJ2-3	SVSELQKQY
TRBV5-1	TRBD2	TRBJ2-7	ASRGLAGETYEQY
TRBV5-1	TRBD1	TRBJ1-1	ASSLGSGGAEAF
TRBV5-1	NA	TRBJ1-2	ASSKEEGASYT
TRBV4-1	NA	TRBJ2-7	ASSQAMEYYEQY
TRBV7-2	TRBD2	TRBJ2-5	ASSLYTGGQETQY
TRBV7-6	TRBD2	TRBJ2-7	ASSRLAGDGYEQY
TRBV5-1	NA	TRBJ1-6	ASSLGDRNNSPLH
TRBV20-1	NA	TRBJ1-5	SAARMGNQPQH
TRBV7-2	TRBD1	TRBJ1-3	ASSDDRDSGNTIY
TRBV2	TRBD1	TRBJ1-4	ASCRGPNEKLF
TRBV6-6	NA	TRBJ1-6	ASSDNRETPLH
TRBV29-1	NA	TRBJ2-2	SGGDPLNTGELF
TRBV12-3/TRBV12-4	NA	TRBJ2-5	ASSSVDREETQY